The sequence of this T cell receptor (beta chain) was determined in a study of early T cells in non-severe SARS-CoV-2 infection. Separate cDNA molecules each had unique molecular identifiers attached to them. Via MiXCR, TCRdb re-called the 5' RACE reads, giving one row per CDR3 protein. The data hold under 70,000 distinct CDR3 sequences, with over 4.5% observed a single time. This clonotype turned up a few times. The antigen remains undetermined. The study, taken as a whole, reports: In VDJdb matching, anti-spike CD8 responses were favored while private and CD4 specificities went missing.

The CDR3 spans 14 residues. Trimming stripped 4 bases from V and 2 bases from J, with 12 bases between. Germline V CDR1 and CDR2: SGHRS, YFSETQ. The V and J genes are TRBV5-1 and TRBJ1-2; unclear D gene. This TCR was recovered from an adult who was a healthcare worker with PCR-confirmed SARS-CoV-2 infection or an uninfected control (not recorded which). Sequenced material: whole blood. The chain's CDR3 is CASSLGSNNYGYTF. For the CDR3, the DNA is TGCGCCAGCAGCCTTGGCAGCAACAACTATGGCTACACCTTC. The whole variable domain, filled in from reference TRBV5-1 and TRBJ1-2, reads KAGVTQTPRYLIKTRGQQVTLSCSPISGHRSVSWYQQTPGQGLQFLFEYFSETQRNKGNFPGRFSGRQFSNSRSEMNVSTLELGDSALYLCASSLGSNNYGYTFGSGTRLTVV.